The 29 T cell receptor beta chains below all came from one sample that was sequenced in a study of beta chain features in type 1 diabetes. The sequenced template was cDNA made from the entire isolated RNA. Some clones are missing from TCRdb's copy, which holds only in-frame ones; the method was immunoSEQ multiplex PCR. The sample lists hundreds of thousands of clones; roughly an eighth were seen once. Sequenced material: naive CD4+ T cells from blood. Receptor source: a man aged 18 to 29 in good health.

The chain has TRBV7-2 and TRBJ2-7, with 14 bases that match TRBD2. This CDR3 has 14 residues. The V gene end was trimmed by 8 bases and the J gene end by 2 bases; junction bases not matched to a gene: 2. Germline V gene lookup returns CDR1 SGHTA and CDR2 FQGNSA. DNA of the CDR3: TGTGCCAGCGGACTAGCGGGGGGCCCCTACGAGCAGTACTTC. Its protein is CASGLAGGPYEQYF.

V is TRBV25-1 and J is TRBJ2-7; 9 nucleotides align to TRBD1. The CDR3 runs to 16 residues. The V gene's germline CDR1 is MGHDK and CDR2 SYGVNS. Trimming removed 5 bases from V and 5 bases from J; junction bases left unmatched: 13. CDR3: CASSKLHGTGRHEQYF. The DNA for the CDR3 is TGTGCCAGCAGTAAGCTTCACGGGACAGGGAGGCACGAGCAGTACTTC.

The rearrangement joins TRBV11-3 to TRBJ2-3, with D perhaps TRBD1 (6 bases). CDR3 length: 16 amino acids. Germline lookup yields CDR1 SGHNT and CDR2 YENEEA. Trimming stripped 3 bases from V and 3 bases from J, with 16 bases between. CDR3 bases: TGTGCCAGCAGCTTCGGGGTGGGGGCAGGGACAGATACGCAGTATTTT. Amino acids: CASSFGVGAGTDTQYF.

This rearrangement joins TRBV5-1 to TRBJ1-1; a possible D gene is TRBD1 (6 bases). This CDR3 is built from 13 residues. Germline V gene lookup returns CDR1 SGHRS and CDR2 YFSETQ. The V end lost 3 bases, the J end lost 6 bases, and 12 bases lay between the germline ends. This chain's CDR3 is CASSSTGLPEAFF. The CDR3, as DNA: TGCGCCAGCAGCTCAACAGGGTTACCTGAAGCTTTCTTT.

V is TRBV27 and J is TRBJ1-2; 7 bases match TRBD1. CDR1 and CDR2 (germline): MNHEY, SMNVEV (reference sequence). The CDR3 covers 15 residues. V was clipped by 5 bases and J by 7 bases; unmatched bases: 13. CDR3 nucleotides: TGTGCCAGCAGTCTCGCTAGGACAGGCCTGCGTGGCTACACCTTC. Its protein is CASSLARTGLRGYTF.

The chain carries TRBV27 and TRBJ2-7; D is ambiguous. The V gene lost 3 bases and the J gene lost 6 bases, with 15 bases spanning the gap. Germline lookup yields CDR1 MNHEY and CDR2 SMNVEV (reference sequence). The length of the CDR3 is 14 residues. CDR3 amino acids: CASSLRRQAGEQYF. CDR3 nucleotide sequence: TGTGCCAGCAGTTTGCGACGTCAGGCCGGCGAGCAGTACTTC.

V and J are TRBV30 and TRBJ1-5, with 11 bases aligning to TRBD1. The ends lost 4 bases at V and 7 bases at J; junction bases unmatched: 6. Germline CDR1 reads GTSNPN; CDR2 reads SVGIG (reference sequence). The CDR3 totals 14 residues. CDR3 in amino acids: CAWTRTGGGQPQHF. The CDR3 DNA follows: TGTGCCTGGACCCGGACAGGGGGCGGGCAGCCCCAGCATTTT.

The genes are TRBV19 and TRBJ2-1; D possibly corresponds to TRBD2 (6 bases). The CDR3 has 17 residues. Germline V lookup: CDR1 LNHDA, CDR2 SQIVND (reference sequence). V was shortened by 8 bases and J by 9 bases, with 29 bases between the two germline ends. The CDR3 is CASQKTTGTPSGGEQFF. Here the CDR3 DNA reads TGTGCCAGTCAGAAGACCACCGGGACTCCGAGTGGGGGTGAGCAGTTCTTC.

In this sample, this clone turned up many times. CDR3 nucleotides: TGTGCCAGTAATCGGGAGAGCTCCTACAATGAGCAGTTCTTC. Translation gives CASNRESSYNEQFF. The chain joins TRBV19 to TRBJ2-1; D perhaps matches TRBD2 (6 bases). V shed 7 bases and J shed 0 bases, with 10 bases lying between them. The CDR3 loop spans 14 amino acids. Germline CDR1 LNHDA, CDR2 SQIVND (reference sequence). Drawing the rest from reference TRBV19 and TRBJ2-1, the complete variable domain is DGGITQSPKYLFRKEGQNVTLSCEQNLNHDAMYWYRQDPGQGLRLIYYSQIVNDFQKGDIAEGYSVSREKKESFPLTVTSAQKNPTAFYLCASNRESSYNEQFFGPGTRLTVL.

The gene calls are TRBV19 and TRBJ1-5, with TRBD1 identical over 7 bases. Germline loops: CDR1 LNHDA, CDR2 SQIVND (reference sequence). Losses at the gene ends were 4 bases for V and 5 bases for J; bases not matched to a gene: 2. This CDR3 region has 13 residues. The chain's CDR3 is CASSNRGDQPQHF. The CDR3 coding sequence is TGTGCCAGTAGTAACAGGGGTGATCAGCCCCAGCATTTT.

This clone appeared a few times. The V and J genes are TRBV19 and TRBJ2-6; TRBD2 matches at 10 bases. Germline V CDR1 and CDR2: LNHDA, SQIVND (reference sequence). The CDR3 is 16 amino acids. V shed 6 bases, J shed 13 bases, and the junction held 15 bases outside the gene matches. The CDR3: CASSLGVTSGPLVLTF. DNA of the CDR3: TGTGCCAGTAGCTTGGGCGTGACTAGCGGGCCCTTAGTCCTGACTTTC.

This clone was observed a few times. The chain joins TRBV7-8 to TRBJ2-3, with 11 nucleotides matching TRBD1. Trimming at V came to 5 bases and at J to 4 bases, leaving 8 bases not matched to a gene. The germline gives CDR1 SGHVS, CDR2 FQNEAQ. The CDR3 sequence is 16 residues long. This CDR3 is CASSTNPGQGADTQYF. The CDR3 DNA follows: TGTGCCAGCAGCACCAACCCGGGACAGGGGGCAGATACGCAGTATTTT.

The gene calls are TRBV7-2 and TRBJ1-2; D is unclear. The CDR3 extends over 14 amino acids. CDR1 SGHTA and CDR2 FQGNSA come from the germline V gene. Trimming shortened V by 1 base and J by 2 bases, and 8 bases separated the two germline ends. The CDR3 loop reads CASSLESLNYGYTF. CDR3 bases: TGTGCCAGCAGCTTAGAGAGTCTAAACTATGGCTACACCTTC.

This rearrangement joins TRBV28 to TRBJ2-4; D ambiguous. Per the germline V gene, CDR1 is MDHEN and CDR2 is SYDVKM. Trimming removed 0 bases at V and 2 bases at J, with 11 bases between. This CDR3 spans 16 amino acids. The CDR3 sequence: CASSLWGTETKNIQYF. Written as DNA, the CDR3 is TGTGCCAGCAGTTTATGGGGCACCGAAACCAAAAACATTCAGTACTTC.

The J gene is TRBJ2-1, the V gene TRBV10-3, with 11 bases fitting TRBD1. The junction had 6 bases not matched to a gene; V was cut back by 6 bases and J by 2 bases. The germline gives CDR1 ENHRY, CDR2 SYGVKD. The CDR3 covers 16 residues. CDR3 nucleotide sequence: TGTGCCATCAGGGCGGGACAGGGGGTAACCTACAATGAGCAGTTCTTC. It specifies CAIRAGQGVTYNEQFF.

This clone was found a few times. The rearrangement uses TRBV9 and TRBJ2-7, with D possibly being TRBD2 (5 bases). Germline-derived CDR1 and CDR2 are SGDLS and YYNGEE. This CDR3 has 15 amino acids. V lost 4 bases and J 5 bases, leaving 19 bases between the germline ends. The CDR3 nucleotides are TGTGCCAGCAGCCCCCCTGGAGGATTTGGACACGAGCAGTACTTC. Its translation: CASSPPGGFGHEQYF.

DNA for the CDR3: TGTGCCAGCAGCTTCAGCGGGGGGCGGACTGAAGCTTTCTTT. The encoded protein is CASSFSGGRTEAFF. The chain is built from TRBV7-2 and TRBJ1-1; D possibly corresponds to TRBD1 (6 bases). Germline lookup yields CDR1 SGHTA and CDR2 FQGNSA. The CDR3 has 14 amino acids. The V and J ends lost 3 bases and 5 bases respectively, with 13 bases between them. The full variable domain, rest sourced from reference TRBV7-2 and TRBJ1-1, is GAGVSQSPSNKVTEKGKDVELRCDPISGHTALYWYRQSLGQGLEFLIYFQGNSAPDKSGLPSDRFSAERTGGSVSTLTIQRTQQEDSAVYLCASSFSGGRTEAFFGQGTRLTVV.

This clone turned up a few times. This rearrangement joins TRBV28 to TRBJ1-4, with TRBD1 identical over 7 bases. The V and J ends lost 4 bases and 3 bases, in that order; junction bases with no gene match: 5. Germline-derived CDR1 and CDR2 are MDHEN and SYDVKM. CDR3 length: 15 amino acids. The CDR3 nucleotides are TGTGCCAGCAGTTCACTGGACAGGCCTAATGAAAAACTGTTTTTT. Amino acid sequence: CASSSLDRPNEKLFF.

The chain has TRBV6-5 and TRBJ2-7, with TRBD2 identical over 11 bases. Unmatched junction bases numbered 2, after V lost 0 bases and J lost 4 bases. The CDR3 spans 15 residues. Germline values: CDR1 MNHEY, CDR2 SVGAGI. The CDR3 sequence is CASSYSGTSGYEQYF. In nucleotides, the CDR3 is TGTGCCAGCAGTTACTCCGGGACTAGCGGATACGAGCAGTACTTC.

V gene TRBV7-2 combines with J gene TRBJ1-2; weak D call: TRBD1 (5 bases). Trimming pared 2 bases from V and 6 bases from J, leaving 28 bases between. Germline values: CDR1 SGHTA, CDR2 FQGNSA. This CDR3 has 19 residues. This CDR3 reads CASSLNPGPLGGLGDGYTF. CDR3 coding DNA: TGTGCCAGCAGCTTAAACCCAGGGCCTCTGGGGGGTTTAGGAGATGGCTACACCTTC.

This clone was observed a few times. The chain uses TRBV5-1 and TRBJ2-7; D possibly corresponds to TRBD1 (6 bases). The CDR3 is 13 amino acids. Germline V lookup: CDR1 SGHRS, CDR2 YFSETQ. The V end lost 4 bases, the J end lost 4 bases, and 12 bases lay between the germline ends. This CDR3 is CASSGTTGYEQYF. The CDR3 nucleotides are TGCGCCAGCAGCGGAACAACAGGGTACGAGCAGTACTTC.

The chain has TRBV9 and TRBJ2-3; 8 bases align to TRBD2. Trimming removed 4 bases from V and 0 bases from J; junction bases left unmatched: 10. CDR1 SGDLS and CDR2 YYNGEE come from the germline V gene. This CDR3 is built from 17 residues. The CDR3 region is CASSPPAGGPSTDTQYF. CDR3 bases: TGTGCCAGCAGCCCCCCGGCGGGAGGCCCTAGCACAGATACGCAGTATTTT.

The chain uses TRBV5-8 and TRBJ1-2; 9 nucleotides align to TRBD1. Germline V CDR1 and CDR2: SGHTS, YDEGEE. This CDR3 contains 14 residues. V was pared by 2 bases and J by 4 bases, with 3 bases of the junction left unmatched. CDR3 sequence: CASSLTGGAYGYTF. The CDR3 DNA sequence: TGTGCCAGCAGCTTAACAGGGGGCGCCTATGGCTACACCTTC.

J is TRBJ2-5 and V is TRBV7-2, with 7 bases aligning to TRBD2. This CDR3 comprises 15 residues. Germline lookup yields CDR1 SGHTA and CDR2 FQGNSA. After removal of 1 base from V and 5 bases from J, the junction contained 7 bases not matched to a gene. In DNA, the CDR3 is TGTGCCAGCAGCTTAGTTGTCGGGGGGATCGAGACCCAGTACTTC. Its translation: CASSLVVGGIETQYF.

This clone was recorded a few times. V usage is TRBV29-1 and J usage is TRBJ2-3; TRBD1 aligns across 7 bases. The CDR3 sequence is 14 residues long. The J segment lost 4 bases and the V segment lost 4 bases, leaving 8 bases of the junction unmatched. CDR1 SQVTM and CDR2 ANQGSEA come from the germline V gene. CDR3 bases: TGCAGCGTTGCTTCAGGGGGTAGACCAGATACGCAGTATTTT. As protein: CSVASGGRPDTQYF.

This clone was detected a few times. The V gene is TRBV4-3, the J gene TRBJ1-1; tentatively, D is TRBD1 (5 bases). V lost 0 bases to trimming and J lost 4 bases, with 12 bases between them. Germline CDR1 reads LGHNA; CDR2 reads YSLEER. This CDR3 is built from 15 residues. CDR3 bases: TGCGCCAGCAGCCAAGATGGAGGGGCAGGCACTGAAGCTTTCTTT. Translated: CASSQDGGAGTEAFF.

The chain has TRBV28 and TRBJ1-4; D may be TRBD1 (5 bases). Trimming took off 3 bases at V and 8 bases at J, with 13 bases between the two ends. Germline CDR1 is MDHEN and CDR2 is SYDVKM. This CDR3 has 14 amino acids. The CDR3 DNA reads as TGTGCCAGCAGTTTTGGGGGGAGTAGGGAAAAACTGTTTTTT. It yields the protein CASSFGGSREKLFF.

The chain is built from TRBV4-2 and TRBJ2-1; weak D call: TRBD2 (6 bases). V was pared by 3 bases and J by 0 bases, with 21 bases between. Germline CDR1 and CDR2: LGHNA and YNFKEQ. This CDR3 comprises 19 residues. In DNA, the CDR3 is TGTGCCAGCAGCCAGAGGAGTAGCGGCCCTTTGAGCTCCTACAATGAGCAGTTCTTC. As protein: CASSQRSSGPLSSYNEQFF.

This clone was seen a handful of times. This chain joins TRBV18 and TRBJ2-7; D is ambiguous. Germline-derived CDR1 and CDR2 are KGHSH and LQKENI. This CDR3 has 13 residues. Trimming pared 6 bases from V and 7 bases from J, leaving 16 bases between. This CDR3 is CASSPSRVGEQYF. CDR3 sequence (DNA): TGTGCCAGCTCTCCCAGCCGGGTCGGGGAGCAGTACTTC.